This T cell receptor (beta chain) originates from a study of cytomegalovirus exposure and HLA in healthy donors. Notes on this clone: Its antigen is still unknown.

Notes on the study in general: Reported results showed that the classifier diagnosed cytomegalovirus status with high specificity and sensitivity. Cytomegalovirus-associated status was assigned to 164 TCR beta chains.

These donors, healthy bone marrow donors, were studied. The germline V and J ends were trimmed by 2 bases and 3 bases, with 6 bases remaining between them. This CDR3 has 12 amino acids. CDR1 and CDR2 (germline): SGHRS, YFSETQ. A multiplex PCR was run with 60 Vbeta primers and 13 Jbeta primers. Libraries were prepared by immunoSEQ multiplex PCR; TCRdb keeps only in-frame clonotypes and omits some of them. There are 90,000 to 95,000 clones in the sample; about 84% occur only once, and 1.2% lies in the top ten. The genes are TRBV5-1 and TRBJ2-7; no clear D gene. The clonotype comes from a girl under 10 years old in good health and CMV-seropositive. Material: PBMCs. The CDR3, as DNA: TGCGCCAGCAGCTTAGACTTCTACGAGCAGTACTTC. Translating gives CASSLDFYEQYF.